By share, the clone carrying this TCR beta chain counts as medium-sized. Its antigen is not identified. With 3 bases removed from V and 6 bases from J, the gap between germline ends came to 12 bases. The germline V gene has CDR1 MDHEN and CDR2 SYDVKM. The CDR3 extends over 14 amino acids. This sample was taken from a study of OX40 agonist ivuxolimab in advanced cancers. Overall study: Ivuxolimab is an agonistic anti-OX40 (CD134) antibody, and patients were treated with it. Age averaged roughly 60 years (range roughly 23 to 85), and roughly 82% were male. Overall study results and limits: The CD4+ and CD8+ T cells in the blood had expanded clonally by week 6 at 0.1 to 3.0 mg/kg.

The data were produced by immunoSEQ multiplex PCR, yet TCRdb's version contains in-frame clones alone and is incomplete. Among tens of thousands of clones, about 87% were seen once, and the ten largest hold around 1.9%. Sequences were derived from CD4+ or CD8+ T cells sorted from blood, sampled in a trial of the OX40 agonist ivuxolimab. This clonotype was obtained from an adult with an advanced solid tumor such as melanoma, head and neck, liver or kidney cancer. The V and J genes are TRBV28 and TRBJ1-5; D perhaps matches TRBD1 (5 bases). DNA of the CDR3: TGTGCCAGCAGTTTCGGTGGACATGGTCAGCCCCAGCATTTT. This encodes CASSFGGHGQPQHF.